These 21 T cell receptor beta chains were sequenced from one sample in a study of identical twins. MiXCR was run by TCRdb on the 5' RACE reads, yielding one entry per CDR3 protein. The profile shows about 530,000 distinct CDR3 sequences, roughly 15% of them singletons. The same data also went into a second study, on yellow fever vaccine responses in identical twins.

The sequenced material came from CD4+ T cells sorted from blood. These receptors were collected from a woman aged 18-29 years in good health.

The rearrangement uses TRBV11-2 and TRBJ2-7; weak D call: TRBD2 (6 bases). The CDR3 runs to 17 residues. Germline lookup yields CDR1 SGHAT and CDR2 FQNNGV. Trimming removed 5 bases from V and 2 bases from J, with 22 bases in between. CDR3: CASSARISGAATYEQYF. The CDR3 DNA follows: TGTGCCAGCAGCGCAAGGATTAGCGGAGCGGCGACCTACGAGCAGTACTTC. The full variable domain, its missing parts supplied by reference TRBV11-2 and TRBJ2-7, is EAGVAQSPRYKIIEKRQSVAFWCNPISGHATLYWYQQILGQGPKLLIQFQNNGVVDDSQLPKDRFSAERLKGVDSTLKIQPAKLEDSAVYLCASSARISGAATYEQYFGPGTRLTVT.

J is TRBJ1-1 and V is TRBV7-9; a weak D match, TRBD1 (5 bases). In germline, CDR1 is SEHNR, CDR2 FQNEAQ (reference sequence). This CDR3 has 16 residues. Trimming stripped 1 base from V and 1 base from J, with 13 bases between. The CDR3 sequence: CASSLGGGVGNTEAFF. CDR3 DNA: TGTGCCAGCAGCTTAGGTGGGGGGGTTGGGAACACTGAAGCTTTCTTT.

This sequence joins TRBV15 and TRBJ2-5; 11 bases line up with TRBD2. The CDR3 runs to 18 residues. J was trimmed by 5 bases and V by 0 bases; bases with no gene match: 11. CDR1 LNHNV and CDR2 YYDKDF come from the germline V gene (reference sequence). The CDR3 bases are TGTGCCACCAGCAGAGATAGCACTAGCGGGAGCAGGTGGGAGACCCAGTACTTC. Translation: CATSRDSTSGSRWETQYF.

This clonotype appeared a few times. The V and J genes are TRBV7-9 and TRBJ1-5, with unresolved D. The CDR3 sequence is 8 residues long. Germline CDR1 SEHNR, CDR2 FQNEAQ (reference sequence). CDR3 in DNA: TGTGGCCGCGAGCCCCAGCATTTT. Protein sequence: CGREPQHF.

This chain joins TRBV7-9 and TRBJ1-6; D ambiguous. The CDR3 sequence is 15 residues long. V was trimmed by 1 base and J by 8 bases, leaving 12 bases between them. The germline V gene has CDR1 SEHNR and CDR2 FQNEAQ (reference sequence). The CDR3 is CASSLVGPSDSPLHF. CDR3 in DNA: TGTGCCAGCAGCTTAGTAGGGCCTTCGGATTCACCCCTCCACTTT.

The V call is TRBV18, the J call TRBJ2-7; D is ambiguous. Germline loops: CDR1 KGHSH, CDR2 LQKENI. CDR3 length: 13 amino acids. The V gene lost 4 bases and the J gene lost 1 base, with 8 bases spanning the gap. The CDR3 is CASSRASSYEQYV. The CDR3 DNA sequence: TGTGCCAGCTCACGGGCCAGTTCCTACGAGCAGTACGTC.

In DNA form, the CDR3 reads TGTGCCAGCAGTGGCCCGGGGGGGCAGTTCGGGGAGCTGTTTTTT. It yields the protein CASSGPGGQFGELFF. The chain has TRBV6-1 and TRBJ2-2, with TRBD2 identical over 8 bases. This CDR3 contains 15 residues. J gave up 7 bases and V 4 bases, and 8 bases lay outside the gene matches. Germline loops: CDR1 MNHNS, CDR2 SASEGT.

This clonotype was seen only a few times. V usage is TRBV2 and J usage is TRBJ2-5; D gene unclear. The CDR3 extends over 14 amino acids. Germline-derived CDR1 and CDR2 are SNHLY and FYNNEI. V was trimmed by 4 bases and J by 5 bases, leaving 14 bases between them. CDR3: CASSASALQETQYF. The CDR3 nucleotides read TGTGCCAGCAGTGCGTCGGCACTTCAGGAGACCCAGTACTTC. Variable domain in full (rest from reference TRBV2 and TRBJ2-5): EPEVTQTPSHQVTQMGQEVILRCVPISNHLYFYWYRQILGQKVEFLVSFYNNEISEKSEIFDDQFSVERPDGSNFTLKIRSTKLEDSAMYFCASSASALQETQYFGPGTRLLVL.

This clonotype was recorded a few times. This chain links TRBV4-1 with TRBJ2-7, with 8 nucleotides matching TRBD2. J was trimmed by 5 bases and V by 0 bases; bases with no gene match: 6. CDR1 MGHRA and CDR2 YSYEKL come from the germline V gene. CDR3 size: 15 residues. The DNA for the CDR3 is TGCGCCAGCAGCCAAGATCGGGCGGGAGGAAACGAGCAGTACTTC. Translating it yields CASSQDRAGGNEQYF.

The V gene is TRBV6-1, the J gene TRBJ2-7; TRBD1 agrees at 9 bases. This CDR3 is built from 15 residues. After removal of 5 bases from V and 2 bases from J, the junction contained 7 bases not matched to a gene. Per germline, CDR1 MNHNS and CDR2 SASEGT. The CDR3, as DNA: TGTGCCAGCAGTCCTGGACAGGGGTCTACCTACGAGCAGTACGTC. It encodes CASSPGQGSTYEQYV.

This clonotype was seen repeatedly, ten times or more. The rearrangement uses TRBV12-3 or TRBV12-4 and TRBJ1-2; 9 bases agree with TRBD1. CDR3 size: 15 residues. For the CDR3, the DNA is TGTGACCCCCCCATTACGGGGACAGGGTCCTATGGCTACACCTTC. It translates to CDPPITGTGSYGYTF.

This chain joins TRBV21-1 and TRBJ2-7; TRBD1 reflects the table's D call only, with no check against the DNA. TRBV21-1 is a listed pseudogene. This CDR3 comprises 14 residues. The CDR3 sequence: CASSKGAGGYEQYF. CDR3 bases: TGTGCCAGCAGCAAAGGGGCAGGGGGGTACGAGCAGTACTTC.

This clonotype turned up a few times. This chain connects TRBV5-1 to TRBJ2-2, with D maybe TRBD2 (6 bases). The CDR3 is 15 amino acids. Germline V CDR1 and CDR2: SGHRS, YFSETQ. V lost 1 base and J 4 bases, leaving 11 bases between the germline ends. The CDR3, as DNA: TGCGCCAGCAGCTTGTCCGGGAGTAGCACCGGGGAGCTGTTTTTT. This gives the protein CASSLSGSSTGELFF.

The chain uses TRBV6-4 and TRBJ2-1; 15 nucleotides agree with TRBD2. The V gene end was trimmed by 4 bases and the J gene end by 8 bases; junction bases not matched to a gene: 3. The CDR3 is made up of 15 amino acids. From germline, CDR1 is MRHNA and CDR2 SNTAGT. The CDR3 loop reads CASSGTSGRADEQFF. CDR3 sequence (DNA): TGTGCCAGCAGTGGGACTAGCGGGAGGGCCGATGAGCAGTTCTTC.

In this sample, this clonotype turned up a few times. The chain couples TRBV12-3 or TRBV12-4 to TRBJ1-4; the D gene is possibly TRBD1 (6 bases). This CDR3 spans 16 amino acids. Deletions cut 7 bases from V and 7 bases from J, with 22 bases between. CDR3 sequence: CASTENSGGLGEKLFF. The CDR3 DNA reads TGTGCCAGCACCGAGAATAGCGGGGGGCTTGGTGAAAAACTGTTTTTT.

J is TRBJ2-1 and V is TRBV6-1; 8 bases match TRBD2. V gave up 6 bases and J gave up 4 bases; unmatched junction bases: 11. Per germline, CDR1 MNHNS and CDR2 SASEGT. The CDR3 sequence is 16 residues long. DNA of the CDR3: TGTGCCAGCAGCACCAGGGTGAGCGGGGGATACAATGAGCAGTTCTTC. Protein product: CASSTRVSGGYNEQFF.

This clonotype was observed at least ten times. V usage is TRBV7-7 and J usage is TRBJ1-1; no firm D call. V was pared by 5 bases and J by 2 bases, with 9 bases between. The V gene's germline CDR1 is SSHAT and CDR2 FNYEAQ (reference sequence). The CDR3 is made up of 13 amino acids. The CDR3 reads CASSPTANTEAFF. CDR3 nucleotide sequence: TGTGCCAGCAGCCCTACAGCTAACACTGAAGCTTTCTTT.

The chain has TRBV5-1 and TRBJ1-1; 8 bases line up with TRBD1. The CDR3 consists of 15 residues. Germline values: CDR1 SGHRS, CDR2 YFSETQ. After removal of 4 bases from V and 1 base from J, the junction contained 6 bases not matched to a gene. The CDR3 protein is CASSVTGQGNTEAFF. The CDR3 nucleotides read TGCGCCAGCAGCGTAACAGGACAGGGGAACACTGAAGCTTTCTTT.

This clonotype was counted a few times. This rearrangement joins TRBV7-2 to TRBJ1-3; D perhaps matches TRBD1 (6 bases). Germline CDR1 SGHTA, CDR2 FQGNSA. This CDR3 comprises 15 residues. V lost 5 bases and J lost 4, with 15 bases in between. The CDR3 region is CASSPQGSWGNTIYF. The CDR3 nucleotides read TGTGCCAGCAGCCCCCAGGGGTCGTGGGGAAACACCATATATTTT.

This clonotype was counted between two and nine times. The rearrangement links TRBV7-9 to TRBJ2-5, with TRBD2 identical over 8 bases. CDR1 is SEHNR and CDR2 is FQNEAQ in the germline V gene (reference sequence). With V trimmed by 5 bases and J by 2 bases, 13 bases remained unmatched. This CDR3 spans 17 amino acids. The CDR3 loop reads CASSPLRGTSGQETQYF. The CDR3 DNA follows: TGTGCCAGCAGCCCCTTGCGGGGCACTAGCGGACAAGAGACCCAGTACTTC.

This clonotype occurred a few times. CDR3 residues: CSAVSGGPYNEQFF. The CDR3 DNA sequence: TGCAGTGCTGTTAGCGGGGGACCATACAATGAGCAGTTCTTC. This chain links TRBV20-1 with TRBJ2-1, with 9 positions matching TRBD2. Germline CDR1 reads DFQATT; CDR2 reads SNEGSKA (reference sequence). V dropped 5 bases and J dropped 4; count of bases not matched to a gene: 6. This CDR3 contains 14 residues.